The sequence of this T cell receptor (beta chain) was determined in a study of monozygotic twins with inflammatory bowel disease. With the 5' RACE reads reprocessed, TCRdb shows one record per CDR3 protein and no DNA. The sample totals some 440,000 distinct CDR3 sequences. CDR1 KGHSH and CDR2 LQKENI come from the germline V gene. The CDR3 length is 14 residues. The chain has TRBV18 and TRBJ1-2; without DNA, the TCRdb call of TRBD1 cannot be checked. This receptor was identified in a human donor with ulcerative colitis or Crohn's disease, or a healthy co-twin of an affected twin (not recorded which). The sequenced sample was blood. CDR3 sequence reads: CASSPASEGYGYTF.